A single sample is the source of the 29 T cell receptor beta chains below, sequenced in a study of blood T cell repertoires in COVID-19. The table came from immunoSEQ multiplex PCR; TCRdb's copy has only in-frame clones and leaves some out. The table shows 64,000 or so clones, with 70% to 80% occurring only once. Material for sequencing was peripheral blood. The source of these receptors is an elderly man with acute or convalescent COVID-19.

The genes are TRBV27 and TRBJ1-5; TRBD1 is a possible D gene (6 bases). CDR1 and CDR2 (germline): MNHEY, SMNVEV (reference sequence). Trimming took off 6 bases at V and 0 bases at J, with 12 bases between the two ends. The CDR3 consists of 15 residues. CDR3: CASSPTGNSNQPQHF. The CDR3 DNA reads TGTGCCAGCAGCCCAACAGGGAATAGCAATCAGCCCCAGCATTTT.

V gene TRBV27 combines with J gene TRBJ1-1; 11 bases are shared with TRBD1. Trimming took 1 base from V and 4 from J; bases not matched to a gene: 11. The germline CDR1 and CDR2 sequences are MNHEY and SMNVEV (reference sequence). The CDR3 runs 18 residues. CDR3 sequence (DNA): TGTGCCAGCAGTTTATTAGGGACAGGGGGTACAAAGGGCACTGAAGCTTTCTTT. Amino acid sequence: CASSLLGTGGTKGTEAFF.

The CDR3, as DNA: TGTGCCACCACCACAGGGGGGTTGAACACTGAAGCTTTCTTT. Residues: CATTTGGLNTEAFF. This chain links TRBV15 with TRBJ1-1, with 8 positions matching TRBD1. J lost 0 bases, V lost 7 bases, and 4 bases had no gene match. The germline V gene encodes CDR1 LNHNV and CDR2 YYDKDF (reference sequence). CDR3 length: 14 residues.

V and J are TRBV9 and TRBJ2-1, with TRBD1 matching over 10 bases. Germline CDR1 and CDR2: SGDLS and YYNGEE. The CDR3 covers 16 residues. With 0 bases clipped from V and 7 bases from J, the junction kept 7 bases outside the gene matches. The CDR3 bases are TGTGCCAGCAGCGTAGCGCCGGGACAGGGGTTTAATGAGCAGTTCTTC. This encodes CASSVAPGQGFNEQFF.

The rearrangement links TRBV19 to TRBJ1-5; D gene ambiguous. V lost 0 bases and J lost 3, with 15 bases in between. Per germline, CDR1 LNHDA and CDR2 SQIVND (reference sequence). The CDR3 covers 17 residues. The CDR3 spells CASSIDLGVSNNQPQHF. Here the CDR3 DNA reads TGTGCCAGTAGTATAGATCTAGGAGTTTCTAACAATCAGCCCCAGCATTTT.

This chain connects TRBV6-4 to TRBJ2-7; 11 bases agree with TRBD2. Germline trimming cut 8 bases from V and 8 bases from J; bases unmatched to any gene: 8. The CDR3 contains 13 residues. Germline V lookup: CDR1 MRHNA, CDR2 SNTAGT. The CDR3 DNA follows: TGTGCCAGCCGACTAGCGGGAATATATCAGCAGTACTTC. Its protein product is CASRLAGIYQQYF.

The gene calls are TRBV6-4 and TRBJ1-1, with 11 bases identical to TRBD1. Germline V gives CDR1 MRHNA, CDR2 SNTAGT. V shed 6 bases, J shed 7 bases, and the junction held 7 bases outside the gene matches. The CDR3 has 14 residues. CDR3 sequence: CASREDRGHHEAFF. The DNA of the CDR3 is TGTGCCAGCAGGGAGGACAGGGGGCATCATGAAGCTTTCTTT.

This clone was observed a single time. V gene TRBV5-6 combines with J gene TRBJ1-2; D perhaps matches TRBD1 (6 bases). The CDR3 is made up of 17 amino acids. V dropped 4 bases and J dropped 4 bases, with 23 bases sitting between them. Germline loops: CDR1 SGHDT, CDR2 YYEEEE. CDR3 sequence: CASSLEVRQGSLYGYTF. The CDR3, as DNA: TGTGCCAGCAGCCTGGAGGTTCGGCAGGGGAGCCTCTATGGCTACACCTTC. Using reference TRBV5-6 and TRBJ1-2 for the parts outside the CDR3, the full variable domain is DAGVTQSPTHLIKTRGQQVTLRCSPKSGHDTVSWYQQALGQGPQFIFQYYEEEERQRGNFPDRFSGHQFPNYSSELNVNALLLGDSALYLCASSLEVRQGSLYGYTFGSGTRLTVV.

CDR3 sequence reads: CASSLEAGVGYGYTF. The CDR3, as DNA: TGTGCCAGCAGCTTGGAGGCAGGGGTCGGATATGGCTACACCTTC. This chain links TRBV5-4 with TRBJ1-2, with D perhaps matching TRBD1 (6 bases). V lost 0 bases, J lost 5 bases, and 14 bases lay in between. Germline V CDR1 and CDR2: SGHNT, YYREEE (reference sequence). The CDR3 runs to 15 residues.

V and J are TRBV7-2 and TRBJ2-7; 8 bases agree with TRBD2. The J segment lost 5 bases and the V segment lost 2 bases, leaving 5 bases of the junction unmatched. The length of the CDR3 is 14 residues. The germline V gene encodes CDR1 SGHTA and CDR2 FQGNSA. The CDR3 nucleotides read TGTGCCAGCAGCTTAATGGCGGGGGGACACGAGCAGTACTTC. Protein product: CASSLMAGGHEQYF. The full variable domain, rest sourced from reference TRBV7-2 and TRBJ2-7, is GAGVSQSPSNKVTEKGKDVELRCDPISGHTALYWYRQSLGQGLEFLIYFQGNSAPDKSGLPSDRFSAERTGGSVSTLTIQRTQQEDSAVYLCASSLMAGGHEQYFGPGTRLTVT.

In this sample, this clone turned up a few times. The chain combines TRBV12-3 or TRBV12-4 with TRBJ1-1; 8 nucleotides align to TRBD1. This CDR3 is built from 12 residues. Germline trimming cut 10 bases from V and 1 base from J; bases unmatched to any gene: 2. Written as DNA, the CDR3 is TGTGCCACCGGACAGGGGAACACTGAAGCTTTCTTT. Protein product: CATGQGNTEAFF.

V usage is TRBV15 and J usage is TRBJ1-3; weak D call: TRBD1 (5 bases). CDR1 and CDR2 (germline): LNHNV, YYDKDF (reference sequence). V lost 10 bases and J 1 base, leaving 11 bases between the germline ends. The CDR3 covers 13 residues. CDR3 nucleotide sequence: TGTGCCAGCGGCGGGGGATCTGGAAACACCATATATTTT. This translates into CASGGGSGNTIYF.

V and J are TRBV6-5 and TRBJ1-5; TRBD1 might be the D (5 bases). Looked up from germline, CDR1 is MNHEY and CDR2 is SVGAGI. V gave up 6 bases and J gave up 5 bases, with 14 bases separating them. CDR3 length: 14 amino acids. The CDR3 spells CASSPDRTYQPQHF. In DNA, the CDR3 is TGTGCCAGCAGCCCCGACAGAACCTATCAGCCCCAGCATTTT.

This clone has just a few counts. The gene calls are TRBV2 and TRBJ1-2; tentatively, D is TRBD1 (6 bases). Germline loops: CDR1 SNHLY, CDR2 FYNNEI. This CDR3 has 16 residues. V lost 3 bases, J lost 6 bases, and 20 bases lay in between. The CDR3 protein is CASSEGGPTGVNGYTF. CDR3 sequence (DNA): TGTGCCAGCAGTGAGGGGGGGCCTACCGGGGTGAATGGCTACACCTTC.

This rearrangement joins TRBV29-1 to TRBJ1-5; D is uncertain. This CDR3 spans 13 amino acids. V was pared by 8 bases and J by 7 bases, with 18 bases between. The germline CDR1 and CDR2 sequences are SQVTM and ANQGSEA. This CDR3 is CSRDAGRRQPQHF. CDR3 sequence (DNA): TGCAGCCGGGATGCCGGTCGTAGGCAGCCCCAGCATTTT.

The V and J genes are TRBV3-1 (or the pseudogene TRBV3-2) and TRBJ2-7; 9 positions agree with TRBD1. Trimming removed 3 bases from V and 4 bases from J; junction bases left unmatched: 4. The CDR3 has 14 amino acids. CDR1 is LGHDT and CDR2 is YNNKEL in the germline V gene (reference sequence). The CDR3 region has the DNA TGTGCCAGCAGCCACGGACAGGGGAGATACGAGCAGTACTTC. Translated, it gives CASSHGQGRYEQYF.

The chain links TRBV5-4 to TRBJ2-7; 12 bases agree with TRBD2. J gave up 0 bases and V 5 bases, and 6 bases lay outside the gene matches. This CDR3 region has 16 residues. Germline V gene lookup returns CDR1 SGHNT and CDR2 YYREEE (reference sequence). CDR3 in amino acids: CASSGLAGSSSYEQYF. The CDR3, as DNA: TGTGCCAGCAGTGGACTAGCGGGGTCTTCCTCCTACGAGCAGTACTTC.

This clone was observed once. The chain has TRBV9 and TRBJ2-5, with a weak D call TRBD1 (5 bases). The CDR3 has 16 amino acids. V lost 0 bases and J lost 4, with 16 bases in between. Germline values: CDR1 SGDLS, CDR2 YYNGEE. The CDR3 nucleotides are TGTGCCAGCAGCGTAGGGGTAAGGGGCCAGGGAGAGACCCAGTACTTC. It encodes CASSVGVRGQGETQYF.

CDR3 DNA sequence: TGCGCCACCAGGACAGATGGGTACGAGCAGTACTTC. Amino acid sequence: CATRTDGYEQYF. This chain uses TRBV10-2 with TRBJ2-7; TRBD1 is a possible D gene (6 bases). This CDR3 region has 12 residues. Trimming stripped 10 bases from V and 4 bases from J, with 14 bases between. Per the germline V gene, CDR1 is WSHSY and CDR2 is SAAADI.

For the CDR3, the DNA is TGTGCCAGCAGCTCGCCGGGTGGCGGGCAAGAGACCCAGTACTTC. Translation gives CASSSPGGGQETQYF. The gene calls are TRBV11-3 and TRBJ2-5, with D maybe TRBD2 (5 bases). This CDR3 comprises 15 residues. Trimming removed 4 bases from V and 2 bases from J, with 14 bases in between. CDR1 is SGHNT and CDR2 is YENEEA in the germline V gene.

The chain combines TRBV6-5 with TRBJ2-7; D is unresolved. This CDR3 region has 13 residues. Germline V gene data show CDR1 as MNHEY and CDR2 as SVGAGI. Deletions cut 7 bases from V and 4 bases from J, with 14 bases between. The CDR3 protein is CASTPPGGYEQYF. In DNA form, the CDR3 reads TGTGCCAGCACCCCCCCCGGCGGATACGAGCAGTACTTC.

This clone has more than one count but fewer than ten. The chain's CDR3 is CASNRNSGDEAFF. The CDR3 DNA follows: TGTGCCAGCAATAGGAACTCGGGGGATGAAGCTTTCTTT. This chain links TRBV2 with TRBJ1-1, with D maybe TRBD1 (5 bases). The germline V and J ends were trimmed by 7 bases and 7 bases, with 16 bases remaining between them. The CDR3 extends over 13 amino acids. The germline gives CDR1 SNHLY, CDR2 FYNNEI.

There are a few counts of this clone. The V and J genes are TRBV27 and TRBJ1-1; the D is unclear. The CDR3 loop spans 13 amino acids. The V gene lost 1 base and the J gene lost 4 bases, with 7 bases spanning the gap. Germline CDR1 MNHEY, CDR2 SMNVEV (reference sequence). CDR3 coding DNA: TGTGCCAGCAGTTTATACGCGGGCACTGAAGCTTTCTTT. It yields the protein CASSLYAGTEAFF.

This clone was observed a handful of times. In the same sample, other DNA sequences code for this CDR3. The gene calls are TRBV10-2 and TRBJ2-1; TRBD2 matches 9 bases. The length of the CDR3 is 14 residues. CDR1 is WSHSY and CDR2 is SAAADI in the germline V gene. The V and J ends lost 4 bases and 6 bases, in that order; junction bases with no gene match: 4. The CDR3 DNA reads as TGCGCCAGCAGTGTGGGACTAGCAGGCAATGAGCAGTTCTTC. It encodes CASSVGLAGNEQFF.

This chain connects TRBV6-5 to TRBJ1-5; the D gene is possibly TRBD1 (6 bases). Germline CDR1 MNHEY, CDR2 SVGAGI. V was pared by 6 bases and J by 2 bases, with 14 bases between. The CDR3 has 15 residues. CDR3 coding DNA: TGTGCCAGCAGGATACAGGGCGACGGCAATCAGCCCCAGCATTTT. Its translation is CASRIQGDGNQPQHF.

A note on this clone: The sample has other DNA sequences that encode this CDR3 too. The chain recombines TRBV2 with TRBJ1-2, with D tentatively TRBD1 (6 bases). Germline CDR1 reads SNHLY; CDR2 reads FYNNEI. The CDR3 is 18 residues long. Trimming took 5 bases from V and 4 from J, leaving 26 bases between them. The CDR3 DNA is TGTGCCAGCAGTCCGCCGGCGGCCGACAGGAAACGACCCTATGGCTACACCTTC. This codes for CASSPPAADRKRPYGYTF.

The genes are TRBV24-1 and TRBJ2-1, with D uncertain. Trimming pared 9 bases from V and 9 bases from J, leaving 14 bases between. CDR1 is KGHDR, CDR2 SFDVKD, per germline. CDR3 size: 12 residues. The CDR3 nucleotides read TGTGCCACCGAATCTGAGGTGGCTGAGCAGTTCTTC. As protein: CATESEVAEQFF.

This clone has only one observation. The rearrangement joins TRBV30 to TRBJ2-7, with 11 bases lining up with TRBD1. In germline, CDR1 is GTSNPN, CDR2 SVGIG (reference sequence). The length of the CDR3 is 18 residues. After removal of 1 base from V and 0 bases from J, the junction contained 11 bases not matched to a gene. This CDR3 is CAWSAFPDRGRSSYEQYF. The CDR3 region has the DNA TGTGCCTGGAGTGCCTTTCCGGACAGGGGGCGTAGCTCCTACGAGCAGTACTTC.

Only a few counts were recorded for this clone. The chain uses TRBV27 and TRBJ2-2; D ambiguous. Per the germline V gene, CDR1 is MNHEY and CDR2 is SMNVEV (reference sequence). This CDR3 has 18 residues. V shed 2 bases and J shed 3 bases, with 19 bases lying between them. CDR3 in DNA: TGTGCCAGCAGTTTAAGATGGCAGCACCCCGCGGACACCGGGGAGCTGTTTTTT. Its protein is CASSLRWQHPADTGELFF.